This T cell receptor (beta chain) appears in the sequencing data of a study of shared clonotypes between healthy human individuals. About the research overall: The study enrolled two women and a few men aged 18 to 49. CD4 naive and memory got three plates each, CD8 naive two, CD8 memory one.

TCRdb keeps only in-frame clones here, not all; method: immunoSEQ multiplex PCR. The table has some 1.4 million clones, around 97% seen once. Germline CDR1 SSHAT, CDR2 FNYEAQ (reference sequence). CDR3 length: 16 residues. Trimming took off 1 base at V and 6 bases at J, with 15 bases between the two ends. The sample taken for sequencing was naive CD4+ T cells sorted from blood. Regarding subset: CD45RA+ positively selected. The genes are TRBV7-7 and TRBJ2-2; D may match TRBD1 or TRBD2 (6 bases each). The receptor's source is a man aged 25 to 45 in good health. The CDR3 bases are TGTGCCAGCAGCTTAGAGGGGGGAATTGAGCCCGGGGAGCTGTTTTTT. Protein sequence: CASSLEGGIEPGELFF.